These 20 T cell receptor beta chains were sequenced from one sample in a study of regulatory T cells in long-lasting Graves disease (dated by TCRdb to 2020 to 2023). For both TCR sequencing and RNA sequencing, RNA was extracted from PBMCs in TRIzol. TCRdb's own reprocessing of the public reads used fastp at Q25 and MiXCR and kept productive beta chains. Records with the same CDR3 protein are collapsed into one entry carrying the most frequent genes and DNA. This sample lists just under 1,000 distinct CDR3 sequences; approximately 90% were detected once. Together, the top ten hold 8% to 13% of the sample. Here the sequenced sample was peripheral blood mononuclear cells (PBMCs), taken with antithyroid drug treatment, in newly diagnosed or persistent Graves disease (not recorded which). These receptors were obtained from a man between 25 and 39 years old with Graves disease. Donor details come from another sample of the same person, matched by shared clones.

As concerns this clonotype: The final CDR3 position lacks the conserved phenylalanine or tryptophan, pointing to a likely read error. The V and J genes are TRBV7-2 and TRBJ2-7, with D uncertain. Per germline, CDR1 SGHTA and CDR2 FQGNSA. Trimming pared 1 base from V and 2 bases from J, leaving 6 bases between. This CDR3 is 13 amino acids long. Here the CDR3 reads CASSLDYPYEQYL. DNA of the CDR3: TGTGCCAGCAGCTTAGATTACCCCTACGAGCAGTACCTC.

The table lists this clonotype with a few counts. The genes are TRBV12-3 or TRBV12-4 and TRBJ2-2, with TRBD2 identical over 11 bases. Trimming removed 8 bases from V and 2 bases from J; junction bases left unmatched: 4. The CDR3 runs to 15 residues. The CDR3 is CASRLAGGNTGELFF. CDR3 DNA: TGTGCCAGCCGCCTAGCGGGAGGTAACACCGGGGAGCTGTTTTTT.

The rearrangement links TRBV7-3 to TRBJ2-2; perhaps D is TRBD1 or TRBD2 (6 bases each). V lost 2 bases to trimming and J lost 6 bases, with 10 bases between them. This CDR3 has 14 amino acids. Germline V CDR1 and CDR2: SGHTA, FQGTGA. The CDR3 nucleotides read TGTGCCAGCAGCTTAGACGGGGGCCCCGGGGAGCTGTTTTTT. It yields the protein CASSLDGGPGELFF.

This clonotype showed up just once. The V call is TRBV20-1, the J call TRBJ1-4; no definite D call. V lost 6 bases, J lost 4 bases, and 9 bases lay in between. Germline loops: CDR1 DFQATT, CDR2 SNEGSKA (reference sequence). The CDR3 is 12 residues long. CDR3: CSALADNEKLFF. CDR3 sequence (DNA): TGCAGTGCCCTGGCTGATAATGAAAAACTGTTTTTT.

V is TRBV10-3 and J is TRBJ2-2; D remains unclear. Trimming took 1 base from V and 2 from J, leaving 11 bases between them. Germline V gene lookup returns CDR1 ENHRY and CDR2 SYGVKD. The CDR3 spans 16 residues. In nucleotides, the CDR3 is TGTGCCATCAGTGAGTTGTTAGGCAGCAACACCGGGGAGCTGTTTTTT. Translating it yields CAISELLGSNTGELFF.

The J gene is TRBJ2-6, the V gene TRBV30; D is undetermined. Trimming shortened V by 5 bases and J by 2 bases, and 4 bases separated the two germline ends. Germline CDR1 is GTSNPN and CDR2 is SVGIG (reference sequence). CDR3 length equals 12 residues. Here the CDR3 DNA reads TGTGCCTGGGAGCCTGGGGCCAACGTCCTGACTTTC. This gives the protein CAWEPGANVLTF.

This sequence joins TRBV5-1 and TRBJ1-1, with D maybe TRBD1 (6 bases). The CDR3 is made up of 15 amino acids. CDR1 and CDR2 from the germline V gene are SGHRS and YFSETQ. Trimming cost V 3 bases and J 1 base, with 13 bases left between them. This CDR3 reads CASSWTRGGNTEAFF. CDR3 bases: TGCGCCAGCAGCTGGACCAGGGGAGGGAACACTGAAGCTTTCTTT.

The chain links TRBV7-2 to TRBJ1-2; D not resolved. The CDR3 runs to 12 residues. V shed 4 bases and J shed 4 bases, with 7 bases lying between them. Germline CDR1 and CDR2: SGHTA and FQGNSA. CDR3 sequence (DNA): TGTGCCAGCAGCTCGACGGGCTATGGCTACACCTTC. As protein: CASSSTGYGYTF.

The genes are TRBV5-1 and TRBJ2-1; 8 bases fit TRBD2. CDR3 size: 17 residues. The junction had 16 bases not matched to a gene; V was cut back by 4 bases and J by 7 bases. CDR1 is SGHRS, CDR2 YFSETQ, per germline. The CDR3 spells CASSRRGERELGNEQFF. The CDR3 DNA reads as TGCGCCAGCAGCCGCCGAGGGGAGCGGGAGTTAGGTAATGAGCAGTTCTTC.

This clonotype is a singleton in its sample. This rearrangement joins TRBV11-2 to TRBJ2-7; the match to TRBD2 covers 7 bases. This CDR3 has 12 amino acids. CDR1 is SGHAT and CDR2 is FQNNGV in the germline V gene. With V trimmed by 5 bases and J by 4 bases, 2 bases remained unmatched. In nucleotides, the CDR3 is TGTGCCAGCAGCAATAGCGGGTACGAGCAGTACTTC. It encodes CASSNSGYEQYF. The variable domain in full, completed from reference TRBV11-2 and TRBJ2-7, reads EAGVAQSPRYKIIEKRQSVAFWCNPISGHATLYWYQQILGQGPKLLIQFQNNGVVDDSQLPKDRFSAERLKGVDSTLKIQPAKLEDSAVYLCASSNSGYEQYFGPGTRLTVT.

The chain combines TRBV4-2 with TRBJ2-3, with a possible D match to TRBD2 (6 bases). The germline CDR1 and CDR2 sequences are LGHNA and YNFKEQ. Trimming pared 6 bases from V and 2 bases from J, leaving 12 bases between. This CDR3 spans 14 amino acids. As DNA, the CDR3 is TGTGCCAGCAGGTGGGACTTTATCACAGATACGCAGTATTTT. Its translation: CASRWDFITDTQYF.

This chain joins TRBV5-5 and TRBJ2-1, with 12 bases that match TRBD2. Germline V lookup: CDR1 SGHKS, CDR2 YYEKEE (reference sequence). CDR3 length: 19 amino acids. With V trimmed by 4 bases and J by 0 bases, 11 bases remained unmatched. The CDR3: CASSPVPLAGGCSYNEQFF. The CDR3 DNA reads as TGTGCCAGCAGCCCCGTACCCCTAGCGGGAGGGTGCTCCTACAATGAGCAGTTCTTC.

This clonotype was seen a single time. This chain uses TRBV27 with TRBJ2-6; D might be TRBD2 (5 bases). This CDR3 contains 15 residues. V lost 3 bases and J lost 0, with 6 bases in between. Germline assignment: CDR1 MNHEY and CDR2 SMNVEV (reference sequence). The CDR3 region has the DNA TGTGCCAGCAGTTTCCGGGGCTCTGGGGCCAACGTCCTGACTTTC. This gives the protein CASSFRGSGANVLTF.

This clonotype was counted a few times. J is TRBJ2-1 and V is TRBV4-1; maybe TRBD2 (5 bases). The CDR3 consists of 16 residues. The V and J ends lost 1 base and 10 bases respectively, with 20 bases between them. Germline V gene data show CDR1 as MGHRA and CDR2 as YSYEKL. The chain's CDR3 is CASSQGTGPPRGEQFF. CDR3 nucleotide sequence: TGCGCCAGCAGCCAAGGGACTGGGCCCCCGCGAGGGGAGCAGTTCTTC.

This clonotype has more than one count but fewer than ten. The chain has TRBV10-3 and TRBJ2-3, with no clear D. The CDR3 is 16 amino acids. Trimming pared 3 bases from V and 2 bases from J, leaving 15 bases between. Germline values: CDR1 ENHRY, CDR2 SYGVKD. The DNA of the CDR3 is TGTGCCATCAGTGACGACGCGGAGAGGTTCACAGATACGCAGTATTTT. Translation: CAISDDAERFTDTQYF.

The genes are TRBV2 and TRBJ2-3; D remains unclear. V lost 8 bases, J lost 3 bases, and 6 bases lay in between. The germline V gene has CDR1 SNHLY and CDR2 FYNNEI. CDR3 length: 11 residues. The DNA for the CDR3 is TGTGCCAGCTGTACGACAGATACGCAGTATTTT. Translating gives CASCTTDTQYF.

This chain links TRBV6-1 with TRBJ2-3; the match to TRBD1 covers 8 bases. The germline V gene has CDR1 MNHNS and CDR2 SASEGT. This CDR3 region has 14 residues. V shed 8 bases, J shed 3 bases, and the junction held 7 bases outside the gene matches. The CDR3, as DNA: TGTGCCAGCTCCTCCGGGACAGGAACAGATACGCAGTATTTT. As protein: CASSSGTGTDTQYF.

This clonotype appeared a few times. The chain links TRBV30 to TRBJ2-7; TRBD2 matches 10 bases. Germline assignment: CDR1 GTSNPN and CDR2 SVGIG (reference sequence). Trimming cost V 0 bases and J 2 bases; bases outside gene matches: 10. The CDR3 extends over 17 amino acids. The CDR3: CAWSVRLAGVRTYEQYF. As DNA, the CDR3 is TGTGCCTGGAGTGTAAGGCTAGCGGGAGTCCGTACCTACGAGCAGTACTTC.

The table lists this clonotype with a count of one. The chain carries TRBV7-2 and TRBJ2-3, with TRBD2 as a possible D gene (7 bases). CDR1 SGHTA and CDR2 FQGNSA come from the germline V gene. Deletions cut 6 bases from V and 5 bases from J, with 15 bases between. CDR3 length: 14 amino acids. The CDR3 DNA follows: TGTGCCAGCAGGCGAGAGGGGGGGGTAGATACGCAGTATTTT. Its protein product is CASRREGGVDTQYF.

This chain uses TRBV29-1 with TRBJ2-3; D gene ambiguous. V was shortened by 6 bases and J by 2 bases, with 15 bases between the two germline ends. From germline, CDR1 is SQVTM and CDR2 ANQGSEA. The CDR3 consists of 14 residues. The CDR3 loop is CSVRQGRITDTQYF. In DNA form, the CDR3 reads TGCAGCGTGCGACAAGGGCGGATCACAGATACGCAGTATTTT.